The 10 T cell receptor beta chains below all came from one sample that was sequenced in a study of T-cell memory formation after mild COVID-19. TCRdb re-called the 5' RACE reads through MiXCR, storing one row per CDR3 protein. The repertoire consists of 250,000 to 300,000 distinct CDR3 sequences, with 15% to 20% occurring once and the leading ten covering roughly a fifth. What was sequenced was PBMCs or a T cell subset sorted from them (not recorded which). Receptors were obtained from a man younger than 35 who had mild COVID-19 (a few samples of this study predate the infection). Cell type and time point are not known.

This clonotype showed up just a few times. The chain carries TRBV7-9 and TRBJ2-1, with D possibly matching TRBD1 (5 bases). CDR3 length equals 13 residues. Trimming removed 5 bases from V and 5 bases from J, with 10 bases in between. Germline V lookup: CDR1 SEHNR, CDR2 FQNEAQ (reference sequence). The CDR3 region is CASSRRQNNEQFF. The CDR3 DNA follows: TGTGCCAGCAGCCGACGACAGAACAATGAGCAGTTCTTC.

The rearrangement links TRBV6-2 or TRBV6-3 to TRBJ1-5; D is unclear. The ends were cut back, 0 bases at V and 4 bases at J, with 16 bases in the middle. Germline assignment: CDR1 MNHEY and CDR2 SVGEGT. This CDR3 spans 17 amino acids. CDR3 sequence reads: CASSYSIGRGLNQPQHF. In DNA form, the CDR3 reads TGTGCCAGCAGTTACTCGATCGGTCGAGGTCTTAATCAGCCCCAGCATTTT.

This clonotype showed up just a few times. The chain combines TRBV6-5 with TRBJ1-1, with a possible D match to TRBD1 (6 bases). Trimming took off 0 bases at V and 5 bases at J, with 13 bases between the two ends. The CDR3 has 15 amino acids. Germline assignment: CDR1 MNHEY and CDR2 SVGAGI. The CDR3, as DNA: TGTGCCAGCAGTTACTCGGGGGGCGCGGGAACTGAAGCTTTCTTT. Its translation is CASSYSGGAGTEAFF.

In this sample, this clonotype turned up a few times. CDR3 region: CSATDRGGDSYEQYF. The CDR3 DNA sequence: TGCAGTGCAACAGACCGCGGGGGGGATTCCTACGAGCAGTACTTC. This sequence joins TRBV20-1 and TRBJ2-7, with TRBD2 matching over 9 bases. Germline V CDR1 and CDR2: DFQATT, SNEGSKA (reference sequence). The length of the CDR3 is 15 residues. V lost 6 bases, J lost 1 base, and 10 bases stayed unmatched.

This clonotype occurred a few times. The chain has TRBV19 and TRBJ1-2; D is uncertain. This CDR3 is 13 amino acids long. Between the trimmed V and J ends, which lost 5 bases and 7 bases, there was a span of 14 bases. From germline, CDR1 is LNHDA and CDR2 SQIVND (reference sequence). CDR3 DNA: TGTGCCAGTAGTTCTAACGGTCGTGGTGGCTACACCTTC. Protein: CASSSNGRGGYTF.

V gene TRBV29-1 combines with J gene TRBJ2-3, with D unclear. Looked up from germline, CDR1 is SQVTM and CDR2 is ANQGSEA. The V end lost 5 bases, the J end lost 2 bases, and 11 bases lay between the germline ends. The CDR3 consists of 13 residues. The CDR3 DNA sequence: TGCAGCGTTCAACCGGAGAACACAGATACGCAGTATTTT. It is translated as CSVQPENTDTQYF.

In its sample, this clonotype was seen many times. CDR3 protein: CASSFRDRGREETQYF. The CDR3 region has the DNA TGTGCCAGCAGCTTCCGGGACAGGGGGCGCGAGGAGACCCAGTACTTC. V is TRBV7-9 and J is TRBJ2-5, with 12 bases fitting TRBD1. Germline lookup yields CDR1 SEHNR and CDR2 FQNEAQ (reference sequence). V dropped 3 bases and J dropped 5; count of bases not matched to a gene: 7. The CDR3 covers 16 residues.

This clonotype was picked up a small number of times. The chain couples TRBV5-8 to TRBJ1-1; D might be TRBD1 (5 bases). The V end lost 5 bases, the J end lost 10 bases, and 12 bases lay between the germline ends. Looked up from germline, CDR1 is SGHTS and CDR2 is YDEGEE. This CDR3 has 11 residues. This CDR3 is CASRRDPGAFF. In DNA, the CDR3 is TGTGCCAGCAGACGGGACCCAGGAGCTTTCTTT.

The table lists this clonotype with a few counts. DNA for the CDR3: TGTGCCAGTAGTGTCGCGCGGGGGGGTTCCTACAATGAGCAGTTCTTC. Amino acid sequence: CASSVARGGSYNEQFF. This chain uses TRBV19 with TRBJ2-1, with 9 positions matching TRBD2. The CDR3 runs 16 residues. Trimming at V came to 5 bases and at J to 1 base, leaving 6 bases not matched to a gene. In germline, CDR1 is LNHDA, CDR2 SQIVND (reference sequence). The complete variable domain, with remaining parts taken from reference TRBV19 and TRBJ2-1, reads DGGITQSPKYLFRKEGQNVTLSCEQNLNHDAMYWYRQDPGQGLRLIYYSQIVNDFQKGDIAEGYSVSREKKESFPLTVTSAQKNPTAFYLCASSVARGGSYNEQFFGPGTRLTVL.

This clonotype was counted many times. This sequence joins TRBV6-2 or TRBV6-3 and TRBJ2-7; D is ambiguous. Trimming shortened V by 4 bases and J by 3 bases, and 7 bases separated the two germline ends. The germline gives CDR1 MNHEY, CDR2 SVGEGT. The CDR3 spans 12 residues. CDR3 sequence: CASSLPGYEQYV. The CDR3 region has the DNA TGTGCCAGCAGTTTACCGGGCTACGAGCAGTACGTC.